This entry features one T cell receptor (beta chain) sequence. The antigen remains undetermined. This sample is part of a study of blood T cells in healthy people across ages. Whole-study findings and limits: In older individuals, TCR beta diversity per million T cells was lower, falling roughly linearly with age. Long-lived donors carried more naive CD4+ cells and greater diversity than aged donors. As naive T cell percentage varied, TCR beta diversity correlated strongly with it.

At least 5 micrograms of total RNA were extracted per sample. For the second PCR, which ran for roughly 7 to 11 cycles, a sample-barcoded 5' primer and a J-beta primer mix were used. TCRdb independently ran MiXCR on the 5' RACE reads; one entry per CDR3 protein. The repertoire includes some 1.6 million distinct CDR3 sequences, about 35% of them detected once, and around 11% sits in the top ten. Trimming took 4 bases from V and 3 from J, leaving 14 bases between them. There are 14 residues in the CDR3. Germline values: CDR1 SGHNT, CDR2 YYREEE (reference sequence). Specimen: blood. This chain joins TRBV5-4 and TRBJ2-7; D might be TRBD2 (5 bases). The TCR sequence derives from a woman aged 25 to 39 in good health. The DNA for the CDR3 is TGTGCCAGCAGCGCCGCTGGGGAGAACTACGAGCAGTACTTC. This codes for CASSAAGENYEQYF.